A single sample gave rise to the 30 T cell receptor beta chains below, sequenced in a study of T cells in women clearing cervical HPV infection. Assay used: immunoSEQ multiplex PCR; TCRdb lists only in-frame clones, some missing. Its table lists around 30,000 clones. The sequenced material came from blood buffy coat. Every receptor here comes from a woman between 18 and 70 years old with a cervical HPV16 infection that either progressed to CIN3+ or cleared (not recorded which).

In the case of this clone: Read coverage stops 3 residues before the CDR3 terminus; the germline J gene supplies the remainder. The gene calls are TRBV19 and TRBJ1-4; D might be TRBD1 (6 bases). V gave up 0 bases and J gave up 5 bases, with 13 bases separating them. Germline values: CDR1 LNHDA, CDR2 SQIVND (reference sequence). CDR3 size: 16 residues. This CDR3 is CASSIDWSGENEKLFF. The CDR3 bases that were read are TGTGCCAGTAGTATAGATTGGTCAGGGGAAAATGAAAAA.

On this clone itself: Coverage ceases 3 residues before the CDR3 finishes, and the germline J gene fills in the end. The genes are TRBV20-1 and TRBJ2-3; unclear D gene. The V end was cut by 4 bases, the J end by 2 bases, with 16 bases between. The CDR3 covers 15 residues. Germline CDR1 reads DFQATT; CDR2 reads SNEGSKA (reference sequence). The covered CDR3 bases are TGCAGTGCTAACATCCATGGGCGCGTCACAGATACG. Translating gives CSANIHGRVTDT. The entire CDR3 protein reads CSANIHGRVTDTQYF.

For this clone: The read terminates 3 residues before the CDR3 end, so the remaining end is supplied by the germline J gene. The chain uses TRBV11-2 and TRBJ1-1, with D hard to call. CDR1 SGHAT and CDR2 FQNNGV come from the germline V gene. The CDR3 spans 15 residues. The V gene lost 1 base and the J gene lost 0 bases, with 9 bases spanning the gap. Incomplete CDR3 DNA: TGTGCCAGCAGCTTAGGAGCAGGATTGAACACTGAA. This encodes CASSLGAGLNTE. The complete CDR3 reads CASSLGAGLNTEAFF.

For this clone: The read ends 3 residues early relative to the CDR3; the germline J gene fills the gap. The chain joins TRBV20-1 to TRBJ2-7; maybe TRBD2 (5 bases). Trimming removed 3 bases from V and 0 bases from J, with 24 bases in between. Germline V gene lookup returns CDR1 DFQATT and CDR2 SNEGSKA (reference sequence). The CDR3 sequence is 18 residues long. The CDR3 sequence is CSARDRTFGWLSSYEQYF. The DNA read from the CDR3 is TGCAGTGCTAGGGACCGGACTTTTGGTTGGCTCAGCTCCTACGAG.

Remarks on this clone: From the germline J gene comes the end of the CDR3, since the read stops 3 residues before it. V is TRBV29-1 and J is TRBJ1-4; D unclear. Germline CDR1 reads SQVTM; CDR2 reads ANQGSEA. The CDR3 contains 15 residues. With 2 bases removed from V and 5 bases from J, the gap between germline ends came to 15 bases. The CDR3 here is CSVEKGRGPNEKLFF. CDR3 bases read: TGCAGCGTTGAAAAAGGTCGGGGTCCCAATGAAAAA.

As to this clone: Read coverage stops 3 residues before the CDR3 terminus; the germline J gene supplies the remainder. V is TRBV29-1 and J is TRBJ2-3, with 8 bases identical to TRBD1. This CDR3 has 15 amino acids. Germline CDR1 and CDR2: SQVTM and ANQGSEA. V dropped 6 bases and J dropped 2; count of bases not matched to a gene: 10. Partial CDR3 DNA: TGCAGCGTGGGGATTCGGACAGGGCTCACAGATACG. Its translation is CSVGIRTGLTDT. In full, the CDR3 reads CSVGIRTGLTDTQYF.

On this clone itself: The observed sequence ends 3 residues before the CDR3 terminus, with the missing tail filled in from the germline J gene. The chain employs TRBV5-4 and TRBJ1-1; D not resolved. The germline V gene has CDR1 SGHNT and CDR2 YYREEE (reference sequence). The CDR3 has 12 residues. V lost 1 base and J 3 bases, leaving 4 bases between the germline ends. CDR3 DNA (partial): TGTGCCAGCAGCTTGCTCTACACTGAA. Amino acid sequence: CASSLLYTE. Given in full, the CDR3 is CASSLLYTEAFF. The variable domain in full, completed from reference TRBV5-4 and TRBJ1-1, reads ETGVTQSPTHLIKTRGQQVTLRCSSQSGHNTVSWYQQALGQGPQFIFQYYREEENGRGNFPPRFSGLQFPNYSSELNVNALELDDSALYLCASSLLYTEAFFGQGTRLTVV.

As to this clone: Germline is not matched at one junction end, which may reflect a read error. Read coverage stops 3 residues before the CDR3 terminus; the germline J gene supplies the remainder. The chain carries TRBV19 and TRBJ2-4; a possible D gene is TRBD2 (5 bases). Germline CDR1 and CDR2: LNHDA and SQIVND (reference sequence). The CDR3 spans 14 residues. CDR3 bases read: TGTGCCCGTAGTATACCGGGGTTGAAAAACATT. It is translated as CARSIPGLKNI. The CDR3, in full, reads CARSIPGLKNIQYF.

About this clone itself: The CDR3 extends 3 residues past the end of the read, so its final part is completed from the germline J gene. The V gene is TRBV7-8, the J gene TRBJ1-2; D uncertain. From germline, CDR1 is SGHVS and CDR2 FQNEAQ. This CDR3 is built from 12 residues. The CDR3 sequence is CASSLGGGGYTF. The covered CDR3 bases are TGTGCCAGCAGCTTAGGAGGCGGGGGC.

Notes on this clone: The missing CDR3 end, 3 residues past where the read stops, is filled in from the germline J gene. The chain combines TRBV7-7 with TRBJ2-1, with D possibly matching TRBD2 (6 bases). The CDR3 contains 13 residues. CDR1 and CDR2 from the germline V gene are SSHAT and FNYEAQ (reference sequence). The CDR3 is CASGVGTFSEQFF. The sequenced part of the CDR3 DNA is TGTGCTAGCGGTGTCGGGACTTTTAGTGAG.

Comments on this clone: The DNA ends 3 residues before the CDR3 does, and the rest of the CDR3 is filled in from the germline J gene. This chain joins TRBV7-8 and TRBJ1-3; the D gene is possibly TRBD1 (6 bases). Germline V CDR1 and CDR2: SGHVS, FQNEAQ. This CDR3 spans 16 amino acids. Trimming took 3 bases from V and 0 from J, leaving 12 bases between them. CDR3 region: CASSLTGSNSGNTIYF. Incomplete CDR3 DNA: TGTGCCAGCAGCTTGACAGGCTCTAACTCTGGAAACACC. Supplemented by reference TRBV7-8 and TRBJ1-3, the full variable domain reads GAGVSQSPRYKVAKRGQDVALRCDPISGHVSLFWYQQALGQGPEFLTYFQNEAQLDKSGLPSDRFFAERPEGSVSTLKIQRTQQEDSAVYLCASSLTGSNSGNTIYFGEGSWLTVV.

A remark on this clone: The read finishes 3 residues shy of the CDR3 end, and the germline J gene is used to complete it. This sequence joins TRBV7-2 and TRBJ1-2, with D possibly being TRBD1 (5 bases). The CDR3 spans 13 residues. Germline lookup yields CDR1 SGHTA and CDR2 FQGNSA. This CDR3 reads CASSPPVGRDYTF. The sequenced CDR3 bases are TGTGCCAGCAGCCCCCCGGTGGGGCGTGAC.

About this clone itself: Sequencing ends 3 residues short of the CDR3 end; the germline J gene provides the rest. This chain joins TRBV7-9 and TRBJ2-7, with D perhaps matching TRBD1 (6 bases). Germline CDR1 reads SEHNR; CDR2 reads FQNEAQ (reference sequence). The CDR3 contains 13 residues. V shed 5 bases and J shed 4 bases, with 12 bases lying between them. Incomplete CDR3 DNA: TGTGCCAGCAGCCCCGGGACACAATACGAG. Translated, it gives CASSPGTQYE. The CDR3, in full, reads CASSPGTQYEQYF.

Remarks on this clone: The read is 3 residues too short to cover the CDR3 end, so that end is filled in from the germline J gene. The chain links TRBV7-6 to TRBJ2-3; no reliable D call. The germline V gene has CDR1 SGHVS and CDR2 FNYEAQ. This CDR3 region has 14 residues. CDR3 in amino acids: CASSLDWASETQYF. CDR3 bases read: TGTGCCAGCAGCTTAGATTGGGCGTCGGAGACG.

Remarks on this clone: With the read ending 3 residues before the CDR3 end, the germline J gene is used to fill in that end. This chain connects TRBV2 to TRBJ1-5; 7 bases are shared with TRBD1. The CDR3 is 13 residues long. V shed 7 bases, J shed 6 bases, and the junction held 6 bases outside the gene matches. Germline lookup yields CDR1 SNHLY and CDR2 FYNNEI. CDR3 DNA (partial): TGTGCCAGCATGAACAGGGGCGGTCAGCCC. Its translation: CASMNRGGQP. Given in full, the CDR3 is CASMNRGGQPQHF.

Worth noting for this clone: The read ends 3 residues early relative to the CDR3; the germline J gene fills the gap. The chain is built from TRBV5-1 and TRBJ2-3; weak D call: TRBD2 (7 bases). The germline gives CDR1 SGHRS, CDR2 YFSETQ. This CDR3 contains 18 residues. V was trimmed by 3 bases and J by 1 base, leaving 21 bases between them. Incomplete CDR3 DNA: TGCGCCAGCAGCTACCAAATACAGGGAGGGCGTGGCACAGATACG. As protein: CASSYQIQGGRGTDT. The whole CDR3 reads CASSYQIQGGRGTDTQYF. The full variable domain, in which reference TRBV5-1 and TRBJ2-3 provide the parts outside the CDR3, is KAGVTQTPRYLIKTRGQQVTLSCSPISGHRSVSWYQQTPGQGLQFLFEYFSETQRNKGNFPGRFSGRQFSNSRSEMNVSTLELGDSALYLCASSYQIQGGRGTDTQYFGPGTRLTVL.

On this clone itself: The read comes to an end 3 residues before the CDR3 does, leaving the germline J gene to fill in the end. The chain carries TRBV4-2 and TRBJ1-1; weak D call: TRBD1 (5 bases). Germline V lookup: CDR1 LGHNA, CDR2 YNFKEQ. V was trimmed by 1 base and J by 1 base, leaving 10 bases between them. The CDR3 runs 15 residues. Here the CDR3 reads CASSQAWGGNTEAFF. The sequenced part of the CDR3 DNA is TGTGCCAGCAGCCAAGCATGGGGGGGGAACACTGAA.

As regards this clone: The read stops 3 residues short of the end of the CDR3; the missing end is completed from the germline J gene. This sequence joins TRBV14 and TRBJ2-5; D ambiguous. V dropped 4 bases and J dropped 7 bases, with 13 bases sitting between them. The CDR3 length is 13 residues. The germline V gene encodes CDR1 SGHDN and CDR2 FVKESK. The sequenced CDR3 bases are TGTGCCAGCAGCCTTACGACTGAGACGACC. It translates to CASSLTTETT. The entire CDR3 reads CASSLTTETTQYF.

Note on this clone: The junction differs from germline at one of its ends, possibly a read error. The sequence runs out 3 residues before the end of the CDR3; the remainder is reconstructed from the germline J gene. Other DNA sequences in the sample encode the same CDR3. The genes are TRBV29-1 and TRBJ1-3, with 8 bases lining up with TRBD1. Germline loops: CDR1 SQVTM, CDR2 ANQGSEA. This CDR3 has 14 residues. CDR3 bases read: TGCAGCGCCCAGCAAGGACAGGGCGTAAACACA. It specifies CSAQQGQGVNT. The CDR3, in full, reads CSAQQGQGVNTIYF.

Regarding this clone: The read falls 3 residues short of the CDR3 end, and the missing part is taken from the germline J gene. This sample also contains other DNA sequences that code for the same CDR3. V gene TRBV11-1 combines with J gene TRBJ1-2; D remains unclear. Looked up from germline, CDR1 is SGHAT and CDR2 is FQDESV (reference sequence). V was trimmed by 0 bases and J by 4 bases, leaving 9 bases between them. The CDR3 sequence is 14 residues long. The CDR3: CASSLAGSSYGYTF. The DNA read from the CDR3 is TGTGCCAGCAGCTTAGCAGGGTCGTCCTATGGC.

As for this clone: Read sequence stops 3 residues before the CDR3 end, and the germline J gene provides the missing end. V is TRBV7-3 and J is TRBJ1-2; D uncertain. The CDR3 runs to 17 residues. Looked up from germline, CDR1 is SGHTA and CDR2 is FQGTGA. The CDR3 bases that were read are TGTGCCAGCAGCTCCGGACTAGCGGGAAGCTCCTACAATGAC. Encoded protein: CASSSGLAGSSYND. The full CDR3 sequence reads CASSSGLAGSSYNDYTF.

Remarks on this clone: Coverage ceases 3 residues before the CDR3 finishes, and the germline J gene fills in the end. The chain uses TRBV5-1 and TRBJ2-2; D call uncertain. Germline V gene sequence: CDR1 SGHRS, CDR2 YFSETQ. V was trimmed by 1 base and J by 0 bases, leaving 13 bases between them. CDR3 length: 17 residues. The sequenced part of the CDR3 DNA is TGCGCCAGCAGCTTGAGGGTATCTGGATCGAACACCGGGGAG. Protein product: CASSLRVSGSNTGE. The full CDR3 protein reads CASSLRVSGSNTGELFF.

This clone is labeled medium-sized based on frequency. The CDR3 extends 3 residues past the end of the read, so its final part is completed from the germline J gene. The chain employs TRBV20-1 and TRBJ2-3; 10 bases map to TRBD2. The CDR3 length is 14 residues. V was pared by 5 bases and J by 5 bases, with 7 bases of the junction left unmatched. Looked up from germline, CDR1 is DFQATT and CDR2 is SNEGSKA (reference sequence). Here the CDR3 reads CSAEASGGVDTQYF. CDR3 bases read: TGCAGTGCTGAGGCTAGCGGGGGAGTAGATACG.

To note about this clone: The CDR3 end falls 3 residues outside the read, so it is completed with the germline J gene. The chain couples TRBV20-1 to TRBJ2-1; a weak D match, TRBD1 (9 bases). V was pared by 5 bases and J by 0 bases, with 26 bases between. Germline V gene data show CDR1 as DFQATT and CDR2 as SNEGSKA (reference sequence). CDR3 length equals 19 residues. The CDR3 spells CSAYSGTGSLPGSYNEQFF. CDR3 DNA, as far as it was read: TGCAGTGCTTATAGCGGGACAGGGTCCCTCCCAGGCTCCTACAATGAG.

Worth noting for this clone: Read data end 3 residues before the CDR3 end; the end is taken from the germline J gene. V is TRBV7-9 and J is TRBJ2-2; possibly TRBD1 for D (6 bases). CDR3 size: 13 residues. Germline loops: CDR1 SEHNR, CDR2 FQNEAQ (reference sequence). With 5 bases removed from V and 8 bases from J, the gap between germline ends came to 12 bases. The CDR3 protein is CASSPTGFGELFF. CDR3 DNA (partial): TGTGCCAGCAGCCCTACAGGGTTTGGGGAG.

A word on this clone: The read ends 3 residues early relative to the CDR3; the germline J gene fills the gap. The gene calls are TRBV19 and TRBJ1-3; TRBD1 is a possible D gene (6 bases). The CDR3 length is 19 residues. CDR1 and CDR2 (germline): LNHDA, SQIVND (reference sequence). V was pared by 7 bases and J by 3 bases, with 28 bases between. Partial CDR3 DNA: TGTGCCAGTATCCCCCCCTCCCTTGGCAGGGGAGCTTTTGGAAACACC. It yields the protein CASIPPSLGRGAFGNT. The CDR3 in full is CASIPPSLGRGAFGNTIYF.

Of note for this clone: The read terminates 3 residues ahead of where the CDR3 ends, so the germline J gene completes it. The gene calls are TRBV7-9 and TRBJ2-7; 7 bases are a match to TRBD1. The ends lost 5 bases at V and 1 base at J; junction bases unmatched: 5. This CDR3 has 14 residues. Looked up from germline, CDR1 is SEHNR and CDR2 is FQNEAQ (reference sequence). CDR3 DNA (partial): TGTGCCAGCAGCCGTCCGGGACAGTCCTACGAG. The encoded protein is CASSRPGQSYE. The full-length CDR3 reads as CASSRPGQSYEQYF.

Of note for this clone: The read ends 3 residues before the CDR3 terminus; that terminus is restored from the germline J gene. The rearrangement joins TRBV7-9 to TRBJ1-6; the D is unclear. Germline CDR1 is SEHNR and CDR2 is FQNEAQ (reference sequence). Trimming left V 5 bases short and J 7 bases short, with 15 bases between. CDR3 length equals 15 residues. Incomplete CDR3 DNA: TGTGCCAGCAGCCCGGGGATTGGGCTAAATTCACCC. This encodes CASSPGIGLNSP. The full CDR3 is CASSPGIGLNSPLHF.

With respect to this clone: Read data end 3 residues before the CDR3 end; the end is taken from the germline J gene. This chain uses TRBV18 with TRBJ1-2; TRBD1 agrees at 7 bases. Germline CDR1 and CDR2: KGHSH and LQKENI. This CDR3 has 16 residues. The covered CDR3 bases are TGTGCCAGCTCACCACAGGGGACAGAAAACTCCTACGAC. Protein: CASSPQGTENSYD. The CDR3 reads in full as CASSPQGTENSYDYTF.

Turning to this clone: The read finishes 3 residues shy of the CDR3 end, and the germline J gene is used to complete it. V and J are TRBV19 and TRBJ2-7, with 9 bases lining up with TRBD1. V trimming: 4 bases; J trimming: 4 bases; junction bases outside the gene matches: 5. The CDR3 extends over 14 amino acids. The germline gives CDR1 LNHDA, CDR2 SQIVND (reference sequence). Incomplete CDR3 DNA: TGTGCCAGTAGTAACGACAGGGGGGCTTACGAG. Protein sequence: CASSNDRGAYE. Given in full, the CDR3 is CASSNDRGAYEQYF.